This TCR beta chain was captured in a study of cytomegalovirus exposure and HLA in healthy donors. Regarding the study as a whole: Reportedly, diagnosis of cytomegalovirus status by the classifier showed high specificity and sensitivity.

At sampling all donors were nominally healthy, likely with unrecorded immune exposures. The CDR3 has 17 residues. Unmatched junction bases numbered 7, after V lost 1 base and J lost 0 bases. Germline loops: CDR1 SGHRS, CDR2 YFSETQ. PCR employed 60 Vbeta and 13 Jbeta primers. Here immunoSEQ multiplex PCR was the method, and the copy in TCRdb shows in-frame clones only, minus some. The sample contains approximately 240,000 clones, around four fifths of which appear only once. With respect to this clone: Its cognate antigen is unknown.

Sequenced: PBMCs. The receptor's source is a woman aged 60 to 75 in good health and CMV-seropositive. The chain recombines TRBV5-1 with TRBJ2-3; TRBD2 agrees at 8 bases. The CDR3 coding sequence is TGCGCCAGCAGCTTGCCCACGGGGGGGTCTAGCACAGATACGCAGTATTTT. Translating gives CASSLPTGGSSTDTQYF.